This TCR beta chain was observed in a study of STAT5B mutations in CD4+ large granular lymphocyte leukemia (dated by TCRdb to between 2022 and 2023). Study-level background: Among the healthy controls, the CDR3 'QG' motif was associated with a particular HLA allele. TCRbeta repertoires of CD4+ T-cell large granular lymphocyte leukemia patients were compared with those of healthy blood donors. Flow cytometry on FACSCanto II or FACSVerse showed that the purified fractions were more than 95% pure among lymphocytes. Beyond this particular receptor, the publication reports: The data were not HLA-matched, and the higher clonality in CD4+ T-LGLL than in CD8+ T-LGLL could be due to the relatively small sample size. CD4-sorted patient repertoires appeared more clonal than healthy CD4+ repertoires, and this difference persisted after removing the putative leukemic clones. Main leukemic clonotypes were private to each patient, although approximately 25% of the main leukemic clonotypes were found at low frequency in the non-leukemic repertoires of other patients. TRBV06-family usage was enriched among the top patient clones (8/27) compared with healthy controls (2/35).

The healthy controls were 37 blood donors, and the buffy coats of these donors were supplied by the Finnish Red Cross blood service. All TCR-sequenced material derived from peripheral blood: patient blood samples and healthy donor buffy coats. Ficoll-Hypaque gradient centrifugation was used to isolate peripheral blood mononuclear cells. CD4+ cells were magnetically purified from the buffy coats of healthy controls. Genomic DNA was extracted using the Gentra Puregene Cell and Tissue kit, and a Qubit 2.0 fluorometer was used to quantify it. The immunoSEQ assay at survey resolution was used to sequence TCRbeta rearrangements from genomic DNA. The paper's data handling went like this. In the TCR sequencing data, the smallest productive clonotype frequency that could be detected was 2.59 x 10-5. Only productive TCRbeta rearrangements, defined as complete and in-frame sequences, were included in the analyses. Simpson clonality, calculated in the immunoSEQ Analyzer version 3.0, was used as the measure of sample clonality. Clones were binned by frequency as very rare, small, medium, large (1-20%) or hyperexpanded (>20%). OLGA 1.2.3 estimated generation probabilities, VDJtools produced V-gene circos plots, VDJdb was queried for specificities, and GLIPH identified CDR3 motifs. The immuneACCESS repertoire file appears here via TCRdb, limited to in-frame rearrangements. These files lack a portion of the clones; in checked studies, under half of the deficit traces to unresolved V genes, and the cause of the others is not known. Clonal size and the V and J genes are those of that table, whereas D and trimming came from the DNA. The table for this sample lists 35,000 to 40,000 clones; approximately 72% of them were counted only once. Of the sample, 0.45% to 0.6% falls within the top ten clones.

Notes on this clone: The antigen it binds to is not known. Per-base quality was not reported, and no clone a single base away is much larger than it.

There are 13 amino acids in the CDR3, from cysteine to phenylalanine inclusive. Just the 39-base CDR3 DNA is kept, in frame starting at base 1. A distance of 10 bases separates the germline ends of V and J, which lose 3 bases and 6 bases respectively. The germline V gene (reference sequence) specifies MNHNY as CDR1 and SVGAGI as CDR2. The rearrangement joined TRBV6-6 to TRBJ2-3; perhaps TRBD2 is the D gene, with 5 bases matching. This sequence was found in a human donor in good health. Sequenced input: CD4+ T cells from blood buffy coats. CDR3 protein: CASSYVGGDTQYF. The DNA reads TGTGCCAGCAGTTATGTGGGCGGGGATACGCAGTATTTT.